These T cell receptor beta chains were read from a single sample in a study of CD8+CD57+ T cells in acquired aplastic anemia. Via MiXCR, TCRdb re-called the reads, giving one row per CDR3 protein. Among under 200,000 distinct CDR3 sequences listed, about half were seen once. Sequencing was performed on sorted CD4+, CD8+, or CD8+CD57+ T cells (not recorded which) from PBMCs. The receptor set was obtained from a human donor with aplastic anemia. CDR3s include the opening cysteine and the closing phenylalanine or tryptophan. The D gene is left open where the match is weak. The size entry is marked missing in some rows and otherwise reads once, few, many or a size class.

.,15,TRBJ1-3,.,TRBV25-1,TGTGCCAGCAGTGAACCAGGGAGCTCTGGAAACACCATATATTTT,CASSEPGSSGNTIYF
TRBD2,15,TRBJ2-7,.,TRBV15,TGTGCCACCAGCACCAAGAAGGGACTAGTCCACGAGCAGTACTTC,CATSTKKGLVHEQYF
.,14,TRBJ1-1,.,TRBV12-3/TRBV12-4,TGTGCCAGCACCTTGAGCACCATGGCCACTGAAGCTTTCTTT,CASTLSTMATEAFF
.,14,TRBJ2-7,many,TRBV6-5,TGTGCCAGCAGTTATCTAGGGGGACCAGGGGAGCAGTACTTC,CASSYLGGPGEQYF
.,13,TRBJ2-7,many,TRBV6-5,TGTGCCAGCAGTTACGCACGAGGCTACGAGCAGTACTTC,CASSYARGYEQYF
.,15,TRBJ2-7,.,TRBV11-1,TGTGCCAGCAGCCCCGCCGGGGTAATCTACCACGAACAGTACTTC,CASSPAGVIYHEQYF
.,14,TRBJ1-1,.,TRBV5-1,TGCGCCAGCAGCTACCGGTCCCTGAACACTGAAGCTTTCTTT,CASSYRSLNTEAFF
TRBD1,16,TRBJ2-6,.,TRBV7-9,TGTGCCAGCAGCTTAACTACAGGGGCTGGGGCCAACGTCCTGACTTTC,CASSLTTGAGANVLTF
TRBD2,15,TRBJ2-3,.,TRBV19,TGTGCCAGTGAAACCGGGACTAGCGGGTCAGATACGCAGTATTTT,CASETGTSGSDTQYF
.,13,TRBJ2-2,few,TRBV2,TGTGCCAGCAAATCAGACGGAGGGGGGGAGCTGTTTTTT,CASKSDGGGELFF
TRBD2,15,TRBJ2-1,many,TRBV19,TGTGCCAGTAGTCGAAGCGGGAGGGCTGTTAATGAGCAGTTCTTC,CASSRSGRAVNEQFF
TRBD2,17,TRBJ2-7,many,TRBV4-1,TGCGCCAGCAGCCAAGTTCGAAGCGGGGGCGGCTCCGGGGAGCAGTACTTC,CASSQVRSGGGSGEQYF
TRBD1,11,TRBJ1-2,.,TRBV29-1,TGCAGCGCTACAGGGGGAGATGGCTACACCTTC,CSATGGDGYTF
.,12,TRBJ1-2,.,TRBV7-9,TGTGCCAGCAGCTTAGCGGCAGGGGGCTACACCTTC,CASSLAAGGYTF
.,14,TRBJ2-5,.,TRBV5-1,TGCGCCAGCAGCTTGGTCGGGTCCCAAGAGACCCAGTACTTC,CASSLVGSQETQYF
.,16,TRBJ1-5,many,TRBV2,TGTGCCAGCAGTGGAGACCGAGCTCAGGGCAATCAGCCCCAGCATTTT,CASSGDRAQGNQPQHF
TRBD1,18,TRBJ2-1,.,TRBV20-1,TGCAGTGCCCGGGGACAGGCCATAGAGTGGGGCTCCTACAATGAGCAGTTCTTC,CSARGQAIEWGSYNEQFF
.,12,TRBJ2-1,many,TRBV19,TGTGCCAGCCGGGGGAGTGGGGGTGAGCAGTTCTTC,CASRGSGGEQFF
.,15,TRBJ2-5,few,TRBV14,TGTGCCAGCAGCCCCACAGGGTTGGATGGGGAGACCCAGTACTTC,CASSPTGLDGETQYF
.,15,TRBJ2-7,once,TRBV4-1,TGCGCCAGCAGCCAGGGGGAGGGGGCGGGGTACGAGCAGTACTTC,CASSQGEGAGYEQYF
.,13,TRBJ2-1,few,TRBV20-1,TGCAGTGCTTCAGGGGGGTCCTACAATGAGCAGTTCTTC,CSASGGSYNEQFF
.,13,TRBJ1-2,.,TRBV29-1,TGCAGCGTTGACTGGGGGGGAGACTATGGCTACACCTTC,CSVDWGGDYGYTF
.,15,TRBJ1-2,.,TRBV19,TGTGCCAGTAGTATAAGTCCAGGGGTCAACTATGGCTACACCTTC,CASSISPGVNYGYTF
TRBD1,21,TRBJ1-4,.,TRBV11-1,TGTGCCAGCAGCTTCGCAGGGGGTGCCGGGACCTTCACCCTCCGAAATGAAAAACTGTTTTTT,CASSFAGGAGTFTLRNEKLFF
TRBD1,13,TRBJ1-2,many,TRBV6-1,TGTGCCAGCAATCACAGGGGTGGAGATGGCTACACCTTC,CASNHRGGDGYTF
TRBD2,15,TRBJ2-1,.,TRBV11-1,TGTGCCAGCTGTTCCCCGGGACTAGTGGACAATGAGCAGTTCTTC,CASCSPGLVDNEQFF
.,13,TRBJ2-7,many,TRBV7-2,TGTGCCAGCAGGGGGGGACAGAAGTACGAGCAGTACTTC,CASRGGQKYEQYF
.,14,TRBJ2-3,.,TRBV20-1,TGCAGTGCTGGTGGAGGCGGGGCCACAGATACGCAGTATTTT,CSAGGGGATDTQYF
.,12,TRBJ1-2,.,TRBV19,TGTGCCAGTAGTATGGCAGGACCCAAATACACCTTC,CASSMAGPKYTF
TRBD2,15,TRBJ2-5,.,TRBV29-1,TGCAGCGTCCTTAGCGGGAGTAGCCCCCGAGAGACCCAGTACTTC,CSVLSGSSPRETQYF